The subject of this entry is one T cell receptor beta chain. The data derive from a study of blood T cell repertoires in COVID-19. Overall study: Sources were T cells, B-cell-depleted T cells, or PBMCs; the material itself was cDNA or gDNA.

Study processing details: For nucleated cells, counts were estimated from reference gene primer amplification. Only in-frame clones appear in the TCRdb table, and some are missing; sequencing was by immunoSEQ multiplex PCR. The V and J calls and clone size are taken from that table; D and trimming were inferred from the DNA. The repertoire consists of 450,000 or so clones, with about 90% occurring once and the leading ten covering 0.6%. Participants spanned ages about 18 to 100 years and resided in 20 to 30 US areas. Participant-reported clinical history was the basis for cohort assignment. The CDR3 consists of 14 residues. Germline V CDR1 and CDR2: MNHEY, SMNVEV (reference sequence). V was clipped by 3 bases and J by 3 bases, with 9 bases between them.

This TCR derives from a man between 18 and 35 years old who had recovered from COVID-19. Sequencing was performed on PBMCs or T cells enriched from blood (not recorded which). This chain joins TRBV27 and TRBJ2-1, with a weak D call TRBD1 (6 bases). CDR3 nucleotides: TGTGCCAGCAGTTTGATCAGGGGCTACAATGAGCAGTTCTTC. Amino acid sequence: CASSLIRGYNEQFF.